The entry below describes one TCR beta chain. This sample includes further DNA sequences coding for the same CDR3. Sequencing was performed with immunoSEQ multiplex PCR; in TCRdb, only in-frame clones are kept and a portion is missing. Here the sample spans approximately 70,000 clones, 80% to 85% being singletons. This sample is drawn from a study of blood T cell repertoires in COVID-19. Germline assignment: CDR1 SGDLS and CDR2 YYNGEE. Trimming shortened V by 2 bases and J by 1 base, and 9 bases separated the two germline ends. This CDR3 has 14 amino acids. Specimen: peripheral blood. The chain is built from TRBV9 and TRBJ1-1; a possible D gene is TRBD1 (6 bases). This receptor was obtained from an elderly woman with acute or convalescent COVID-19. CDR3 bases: TGTGCCAGCAGCGTCGTGACAGGGAACACTGAAGCTTTCTTT. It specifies CASSVVTGNTEAFF.